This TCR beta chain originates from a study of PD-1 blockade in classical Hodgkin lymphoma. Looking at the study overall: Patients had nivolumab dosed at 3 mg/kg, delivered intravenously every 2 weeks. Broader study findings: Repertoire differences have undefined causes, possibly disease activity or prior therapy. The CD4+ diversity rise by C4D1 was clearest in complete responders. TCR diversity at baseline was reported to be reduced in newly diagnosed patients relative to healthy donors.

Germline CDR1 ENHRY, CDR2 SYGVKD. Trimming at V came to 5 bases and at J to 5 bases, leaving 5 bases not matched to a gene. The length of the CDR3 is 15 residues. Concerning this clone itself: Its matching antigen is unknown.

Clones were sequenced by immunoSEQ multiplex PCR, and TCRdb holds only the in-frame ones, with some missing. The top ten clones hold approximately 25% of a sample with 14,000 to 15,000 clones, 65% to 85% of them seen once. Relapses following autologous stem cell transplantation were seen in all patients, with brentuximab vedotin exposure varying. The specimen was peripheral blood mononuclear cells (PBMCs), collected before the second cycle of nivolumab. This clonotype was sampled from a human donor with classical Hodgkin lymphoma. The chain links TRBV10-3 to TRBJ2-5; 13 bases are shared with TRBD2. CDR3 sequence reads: CAISLLAGGLETQYF. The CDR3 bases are TGTGCCATCAGTTTACTAGCGGGGGGGCTGGAGACCCAGTACTTC.